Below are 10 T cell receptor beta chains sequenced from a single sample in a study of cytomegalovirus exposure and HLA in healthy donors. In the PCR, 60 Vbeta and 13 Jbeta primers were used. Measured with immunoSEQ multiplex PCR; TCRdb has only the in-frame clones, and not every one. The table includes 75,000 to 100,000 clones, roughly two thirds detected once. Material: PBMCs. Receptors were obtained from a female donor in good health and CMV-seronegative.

The CDR3: CASSPGTGRSDGYTF. In nucleotides, the CDR3 is TGTGCCAGCAGCCCTGGGACAGGGAGAAGCGATGGCTACACCTTC. The J gene is TRBJ1-2, the V gene TRBV7-2; TRBD1 agrees at 9 bases. Trimming at V came to 5 bases and at J to 6 bases, leaving 10 bases not matched to a gene. Germline V gene data show CDR1 as SGHTA and CDR2 as FQGNSA. The CDR3 covers 15 residues.

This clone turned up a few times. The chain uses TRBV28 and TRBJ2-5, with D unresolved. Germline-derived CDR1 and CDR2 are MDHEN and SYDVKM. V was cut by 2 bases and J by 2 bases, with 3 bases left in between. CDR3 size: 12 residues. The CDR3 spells CASSLQQETQYF. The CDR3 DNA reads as TGTGCCAGCAGTTTACAACAAGAGACCCAGTACTTC. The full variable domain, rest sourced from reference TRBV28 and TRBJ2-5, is DVKVTQSSRYLVKRTGEKVFLECVQDMDHENMFWYRQDPGLGLRLIYFSYDVKMKEKGDIPEGYSVSREKKERFSLILESASTNQTSMYLCASSLQQETQYFGPGTRLLVL.

The CDR3 nucleotides are TGTGCCAGCAGTTTGGGGGACACTAACACTGAAGCTTTCTTT. The encoded protein is CASSLGDTNTEAFF. The chain links TRBV28 to TRBJ1-1; D possibly corresponds to TRBD1 (6 bases). The V end was cut by 3 bases, the J end by 2 bases, with 10 bases between. CDR1 MDHEN and CDR2 SYDVKM come from the germline V gene. This CDR3 is built from 14 residues.

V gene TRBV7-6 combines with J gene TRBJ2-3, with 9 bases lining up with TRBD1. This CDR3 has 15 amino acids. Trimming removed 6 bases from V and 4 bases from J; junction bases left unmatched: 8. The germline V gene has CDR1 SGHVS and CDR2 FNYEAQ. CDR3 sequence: CASRRTGAGADTQYF. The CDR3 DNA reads TGTGCCAGCAGACGGACAGGGGCCGGGGCAGATACGCAGTATTTT.

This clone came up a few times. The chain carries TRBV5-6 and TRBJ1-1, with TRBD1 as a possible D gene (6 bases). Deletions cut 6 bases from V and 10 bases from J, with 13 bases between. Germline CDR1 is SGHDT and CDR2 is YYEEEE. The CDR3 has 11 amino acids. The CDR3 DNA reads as TGTGCCAGCATCCTACAGGGTATAGCTTTCTTT. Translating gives CASILQGIAFF. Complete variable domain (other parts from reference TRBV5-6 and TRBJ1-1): DAGVTQSPTHLIKTRGQQVTLRCSPKSGHDTVSWYQQALGQGPQFIFQYYEEEERQRGNFPDRFSGHQFPNYSSELNVNALLLGDSALYLCASILQGIAFFGQGTRLTVV.

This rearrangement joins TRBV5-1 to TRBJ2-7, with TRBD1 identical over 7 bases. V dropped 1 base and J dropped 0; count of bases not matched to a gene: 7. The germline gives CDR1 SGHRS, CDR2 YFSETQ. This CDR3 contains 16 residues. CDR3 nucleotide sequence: TGCGCCAGCAGCTTGAACATCCGGGACAGCTCCTACGAGCAGTACTTC. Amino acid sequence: CASSLNIRDSSYEQYF.

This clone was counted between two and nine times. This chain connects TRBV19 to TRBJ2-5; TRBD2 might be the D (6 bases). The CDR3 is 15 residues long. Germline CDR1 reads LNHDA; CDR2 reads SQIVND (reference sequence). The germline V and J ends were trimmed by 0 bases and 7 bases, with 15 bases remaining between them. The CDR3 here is CASSIDPAGIGTQYF. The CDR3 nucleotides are TGTGCCAGTAGTATAGATCCAGCGGGCATTGGGACCCAGTACTTC.

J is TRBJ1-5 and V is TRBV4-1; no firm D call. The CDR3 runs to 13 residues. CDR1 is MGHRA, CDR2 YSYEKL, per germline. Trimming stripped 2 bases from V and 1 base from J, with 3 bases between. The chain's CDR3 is CASSQSSNQPQHF. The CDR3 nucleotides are TGCGCCAGCAGCCAAAGCAGCAATCAGCCCCAGCATTTT.

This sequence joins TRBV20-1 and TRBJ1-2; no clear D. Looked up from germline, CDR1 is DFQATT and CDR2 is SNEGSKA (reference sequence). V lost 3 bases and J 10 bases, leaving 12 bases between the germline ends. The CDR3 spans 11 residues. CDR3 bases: TGCAGTGCTAGCCAGCCCGGGGACTACACCTTC. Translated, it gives CSASQPGDYTF.

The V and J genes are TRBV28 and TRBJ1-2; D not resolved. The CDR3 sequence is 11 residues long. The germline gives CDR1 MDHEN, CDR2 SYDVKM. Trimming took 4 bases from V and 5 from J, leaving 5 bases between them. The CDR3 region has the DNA TGTGCCAGCAGTTACGGGTATGGCTACACCTTC. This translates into CASSYGYGYTF.